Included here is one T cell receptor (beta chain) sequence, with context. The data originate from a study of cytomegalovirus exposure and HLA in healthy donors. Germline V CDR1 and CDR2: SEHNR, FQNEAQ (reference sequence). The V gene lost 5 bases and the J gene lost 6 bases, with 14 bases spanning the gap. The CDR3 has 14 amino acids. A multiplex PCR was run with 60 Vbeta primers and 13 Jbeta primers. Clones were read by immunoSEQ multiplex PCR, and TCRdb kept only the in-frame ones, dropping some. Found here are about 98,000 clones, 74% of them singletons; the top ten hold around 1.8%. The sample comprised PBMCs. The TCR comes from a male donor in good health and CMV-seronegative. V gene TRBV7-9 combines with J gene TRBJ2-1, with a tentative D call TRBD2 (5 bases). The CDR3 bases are TGTGCCAGCAGCACCCCTGACTACCCCAATGAGCAGTTCTTC. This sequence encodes CASSTPDYPNEQFF. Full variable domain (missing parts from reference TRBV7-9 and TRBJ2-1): DTGVSQNPRHKITKRGQNVTFRCDPISEHNRLYWYRQTLGQGPEFLTYFQNEAQLEKSRLLSDRFSAERPKGSFSTLEIQRTEQGDSAMYLCASSTPDYPNEQFFGPGTRLTVL.